These 4 T cell receptor beta chains were sequenced from one sample in a study of T cell responses to AZD1222 COVID-19 vaccine. Some clones are missing from TCRdb's copy, which holds only in-frame ones; the method was immunoSEQ multiplex PCR. In the table there are 130,000 to 150,000 clones, under 95% of which are singletons. Source: peripheral blood, taken on day 0 of AZD1222 vaccination. These TCRs come from an adult in good health.

On this clone: The same CDR3 can be traced to other DNA sequences in this sample. This chain uses TRBV12-3 or TRBV12-4 with TRBJ1-2; 7 bases are a match to TRBD1. The CDR3 has 13 amino acids. The trim removed 6 bases at V and 2 bases at J, leaving 3 bases unmatched. In nucleotides, the CDR3 is TGTGCCAGCAGCCCGACAGGGAACTATGGCTACACCTTC. Its translation: CASSPTGNYGYTF.

The chain employs TRBV18 and TRBJ1-3; D possibly corresponds to TRBD1 (5 bases). The V and J ends lost 1 base and 0 bases respectively, with 13 bases between them. The CDR3 runs 17 residues. Germline loops: CDR1 KGHSH, CDR2 LQKENI. The CDR3 coding sequence is TGTGCCAGCTCACCACGAATGACAGCAACCTCTGGAAACACCATATATTTT. It specifies CASSPRMTATSGNTIYF.

The V call is TRBV27, the J call TRBJ2-5, with TRBD2 matching over 11 bases. This CDR3 is 15 amino acids long. CDR1 and CDR2 (germline): MNHEY, SMNVEV (reference sequence). V gave up 4 bases and J gave up 4 bases; unmatched junction bases: 5. The CDR3 bases are TGTGCCAGCAGTTCGACGACTAGCGGGGCAGAGACCCAGTACTTC. Residues: CASSSTTSGAETQYF.

This clone was counted a single time. V is TRBV29-1 and J is TRBJ1-2; D call uncertain. The germline V and J ends were trimmed by 2 bases and 6 bases, with 10 bases remaining between them. The CDR3 sequence is 12 residues long. CDR1 is SQVTM, CDR2 ANQGSEA, per germline. CDR3 nucleotide sequence: TGCAGCGTTGAATTAGGCACCGATGGCTACACCTTC. Its protein product is CSVELGTDGYTF.